The 20 T cell receptor beta chains below come from one sample, sequenced in a study of OX40 agonist ivuxolimab in advanced cancers. The table came from immunoSEQ multiplex PCR; TCRdb's copy has only in-frame clones and leaves some out. The sample shows some 64,000 clones, around nine tenths of them seen only once. This sample comprised CD4+ or CD8+ T cells sorted from blood, obtained in a trial of the OX40 agonist ivuxolimab. All receptors come from an adult with an advanced solid tumor such as melanoma, head and neck, liver or kidney cancer.

The chain has TRBV5-1 and TRBJ2-5; TRBD1 aligns across 7 bases. Germline CDR1 SGHRS, CDR2 YFSETQ. With 5 bases clipped from V and 9 bases from J, the junction kept 13 bases outside the gene matches. The CDR3 covers 14 residues. The CDR3, as DNA: TGCGCCAGCAGTCGGGACGGACAGGCTGGGGCCCAGTACTTC. Amino acid sequence: CASSRDGQAGAQYF. Full variable domain (rest looked up from reference TRBV5-1 and TRBJ2-5): KAGVTQTPRYLIKTRGQQVTLSCSPISGHRSVSWYQQTPGQGLQFLFEYFSETQRNKGNFPGRFSGRQFSNSRSEMNVSTLELGDSALYLCASSRDGQAGAQYFGPGTRLLVL.

The chain joins TRBV21-1 to TRBJ2-2; TRBD1, the D gene given by the table, was not confirmed from the DNA. TRBV21-1 is flagged as a pseudogene. The CDR3 loop spans 16 amino acids. CDR3 DNA: TGTGCCAGCAGAGCTTTGTACACAGGCTTGACCGGGGAGCTGTTTTTT. Residues: CASRALYTGLTGELFF.

The chain joins TRBV18 to TRBJ2-1, with a tentative D call TRBD2 (6 bases). The CDR3 extends over 13 amino acids. V lost 1 base and J lost 15, with 16 bases in between. The germline CDR1 and CDR2 sequences are KGHSH and LQKENI. Written as DNA, the CDR3 is TGTGCCAGCTCACCACGGCGTCGGGACTTGATGTTCTTC. It specifies CASSPRRRDLMFF.

By proportion, this clone is medium-sized. The CDR3 region is CASSFLAPYEQYF. CDR3 sequence (DNA): TGTGCCAGCAGCTTTTTGGCCCCCTACGAGCAGTACTTC. The chain has TRBV7-9 and TRBJ2-7; no clear D gene. The CDR3 has 13 amino acids. Trimming took 3 bases from V and 2 from J, leaving 8 bases between them. Germline V gene lookup returns CDR1 SEHNR and CDR2 FQNEAQ (reference sequence).

The chain couples TRBV5-6 to TRBJ1-1; D remains ambiguous. Germline CDR1 SGHDT, CDR2 YYEEEE. V lost 1 base to trimming and J lost 3 bases, with 13 bases between them. The CDR3 has 15 amino acids. This CDR3 reads CASSLTGFRDTEAFF. Here the CDR3 DNA reads TGTGCCAGCAGCTTGACGGGGTTTAGGGACACTGAAGCTTTCTTT.

This clone was detected only once. This chain links TRBV27 with TRBJ2-2, with TRBD2 matching over 8 bases. Germline V gene data show CDR1 as MNHEY and CDR2 as SMNVEV (reference sequence). J was trimmed by 0 bases and V by 3 bases; bases with no gene match: 0. This CDR3 is 15 amino acids long. The CDR3: CASSFGGANTGELFF. The CDR3 DNA is TGTGCCAGCAGTTTCGGGGGGGCGAACACCGGGGAGCTGTTTTTT.

This chain connects TRBV30 to TRBJ2-1, with 8 bases lining up with TRBD1. Per the germline V gene, CDR1 is GTSNPN and CDR2 is SVGIG (reference sequence). Trimming cost V 4 bases and J 12 bases; bases outside gene matches: 8. The CDR3 covers 12 residues. Written as DNA, the CDR3 is TGTGCCTGGACAGACAGGGGTCTACCGCAGTTCTTC. It translates to CAWTDRGLPQFF.

The rearrangement links TRBV6-5 to TRBJ1-5; D uncertain. There are 15 residues in the CDR3. V dropped 6 bases and J dropped 0 bases, with 12 bases sitting between them. Germline V gives CDR1 MNHEY, CDR2 SVGAGI. The CDR3 nucleotides read TGTGCCAGCAGGCCCCAGGTTTATAGCAATCAGCCCCAGCATTTT. It is translated as CASRPQVYSNQPQHF.

A single count supports this clone. The chain recombines TRBV9 with TRBJ2-1; 10 positions match TRBD2. The CDR3 is 15 amino acids. The trim removed 3 bases at V and 6 bases at J, leaving 6 bases unmatched. Germline CDR1 SGDLS, CDR2 YYNGEE. The CDR3 DNA is TGTGCCAGCAGCGACGAGCGGGGGGGCTCCAATGAGCAGTTCTTC. This gives the protein CASSDERGGSNEQFF.

This clone was seen a single time. V usage is TRBV5-1 and J usage is TRBJ1-2; 8 positions agree with TRBD1. The CDR3 runs 14 residues. CDR1 and CDR2 (germline): SGHRS, YFSETQ. J lost 8 bases, V lost 0 bases, and 6 bases had no gene match. This chain's CDR3 is CASSLAATGEGYTF. The CDR3 nucleotides read TGCGCCAGCAGCTTGGCGGCGACAGGGGAGGGCTACACCTTC.

The V gene is TRBV30, the J gene TRBJ1-1, with D possibly matching TRBD1 (5 bases). The germline gives CDR1 GTSNPN, CDR2 SVGIG (reference sequence). This CDR3 is 13 amino acids long. V lost 5 bases to trimming and J lost 9 bases, with 19 bases between them. The CDR3 region has the DNA TGTGCCTGGCGACCCTGGCAGGGTGGCAAAGCTTTCTTT. Encoded protein: CAWRPWQGGKAFF.

The chain joins TRBV28 to TRBJ1-2; D unresolved. Trimming left V 4 bases short and J 1 base short, with 7 bases between. Per the germline V gene, CDR1 is MDHEN and CDR2 is SYDVKM. The CDR3 covers 13 residues. The CDR3 is CASSSNSNYGYTF. In DNA, the CDR3 is TGTGCCAGCAGTTCAAACAGTAACTATGGCTACACCTTC.

The genes are TRBV6-1 and TRBJ1-5, with 7 bases that match TRBD1. This CDR3 has 14 amino acids. After removal of 4 bases from V and 9 bases from J, the junction contained 9 bases not matched to a gene. The germline CDR1 and CDR2 sequences are MNHNS and SASEGT. This CDR3 reads CASSGQGAFGPQHF. The CDR3 DNA is TGTGCCAGCAGTGGACAGGGTGCTTTCGGGCCCCAGCATTTT.

The chain links TRBV2 to TRBJ1-3, with D possibly TRBD1 on 6 matching bases. CDR3 length equals 17 residues. CDR1 SNHLY and CDR2 FYNNEI come from the germline V gene. Trimming removed 7 bases at V and 1 base at J, with 20 bases between. CDR3 sequence: CASTPWRGLSSGNTIYF. CDR3 nucleotide sequence: TGTGCCAGCACCCCGTGGAGGGGGTTATCGTCTGGAAACACCATATATTTT.

The chain carries TRBV7-2 and TRBJ2-7; 9 positions match TRBD1. The CDR3 consists of 16 residues. With V trimmed by 7 bases and J by 2 bases, 12 bases remained unmatched. Germline V gives CDR1 SGHTA, CDR2 FQGNSA. The CDR3 DNA follows: TGTGCCAGCACGCCCTCCCAGGGACAGGGAACCTACGAGCAGTACTTC. The encoded protein is CASTPSQGQGTYEQYF.

The chain carries TRBV5-5 and TRBJ2-7, with D possibly being TRBD1 (5 bases). The V and J ends lost 1 base and 2 bases respectively, with 13 bases between them. Germline CDR1 and CDR2: SGHKS and YYEKEE (reference sequence). The CDR3 extends over 15 amino acids. CDR3: CASSLPGLMTYEQYF. The CDR3 DNA reads TGTGCCAGCAGCTTGCCAGGGCTCATGACCTACGAGCAGTACTTC. The whole variable domain, filled in from reference TRBV5-5 and TRBJ2-7, reads DAGVTQSPTHLIKTRGQQVTLRCSPISGHKSVSWYQQVLGQGPQFIFQYYEKEERGRGNFPDRFSARQFPNYSSELNVNALLLGDSALYLCASSLPGLMTYEQYFGPGTRLTVT.

The chain recombines TRBV10-3 with TRBJ1-5, with 8 nucleotides matching TRBD1. This CDR3 comprises 15 residues. In germline, CDR1 is ENHRY, CDR2 SYGVKD. Trimming at V came to 6 bases and at J to 2 bases, leaving 6 bases not matched to a gene. The CDR3 DNA sequence: TGTGCCATCAGGGCGGACAGGGATGGCAATCAGCCCCAGCATTTT. It yields the protein CAIRADRDGNQPQHF.

The chain uses TRBV7-9 and TRBJ1-2; D is perhaps TRBD1 (5 bases). This CDR3 region has 15 residues. The V gene's germline CDR1 is SEHNR and CDR2 FQNEAQ (reference sequence). Trimming cost V 4 bases and J 2 bases, with 14 bases left between them. The CDR3 is CASSSRDRRNYGYTF. The CDR3 DNA reads TGTGCCAGCAGCTCCAGGGACCGAAGGAACTATGGCTACACCTTC.

The chain couples TRBV9 to TRBJ2-4; 8 bases agree with TRBD1. The CDR3 has 16 residues. CDR1 is SGDLS, CDR2 YYNGEE, per germline. V lost 1 base, J lost 6 bases, and 9 bases stayed unmatched. As DNA, the CDR3 is TGTGCCAGCAGCGTACAGGGGGCGCCCCCTGGAAACATTCAGTACTTC. It encodes CASSVQGAPPGNIQYF.

This sequence joins TRBV19 and TRBJ1-2, with 8 bases fitting TRBD1. The CDR3 sequence is 16 residues long. The ends lost 5 bases at V and 4 bases at J; junction bases unmatched: 12. Per the germline V gene, CDR1 is LNHDA and CDR2 is SQIVND (reference sequence). This CDR3 is CASSPAGTGRIYGYTF. For the CDR3, the DNA is TGTGCCAGTAGTCCCGCCGGGACAGGAAGGATCTATGGCTACACCTTC.